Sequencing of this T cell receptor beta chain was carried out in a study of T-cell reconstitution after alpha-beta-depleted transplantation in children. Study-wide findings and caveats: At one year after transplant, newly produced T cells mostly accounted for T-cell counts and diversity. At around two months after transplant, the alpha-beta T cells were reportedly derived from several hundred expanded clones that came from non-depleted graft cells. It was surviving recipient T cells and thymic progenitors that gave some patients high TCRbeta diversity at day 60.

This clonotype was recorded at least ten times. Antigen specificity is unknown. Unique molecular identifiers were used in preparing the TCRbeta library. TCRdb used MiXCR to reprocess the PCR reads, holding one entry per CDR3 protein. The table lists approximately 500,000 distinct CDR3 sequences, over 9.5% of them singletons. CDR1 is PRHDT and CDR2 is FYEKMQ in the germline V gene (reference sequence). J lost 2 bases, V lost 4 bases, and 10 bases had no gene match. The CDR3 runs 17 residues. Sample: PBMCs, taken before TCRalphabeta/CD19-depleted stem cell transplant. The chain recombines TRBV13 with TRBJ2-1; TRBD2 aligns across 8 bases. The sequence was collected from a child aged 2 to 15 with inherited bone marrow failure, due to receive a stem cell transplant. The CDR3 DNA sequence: TGTGCCAGCAGCTCTCCAGGACTAGCTGCCCCCTACAATGAGCAGTTCTTC. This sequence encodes CASSSPGLAAPYNEQFF. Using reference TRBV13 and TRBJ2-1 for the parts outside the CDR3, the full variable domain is AAGVIQSPRHLIKEKRETATLKCYPIPRHDTVYWYQQGPGQDPQFLISFYEKMQSDKGSIPDRFSAQQFSDYHSELNMSSLELGDSALYFCASSSPGLAAPYNEQFFGPGTRLTVL.